The 8 T cell receptor beta chains below were found in one sample sequenced in a study of CXCR3-negative and CXCR3-positive naive CD8 T cells. Broader study findings: More hydrophobic TRB CDR3s occurred in CXCR3-positive than in CXCR3-negative naive cells.

Carrying UMI labels, the TRB cDNA libraries were prepared through 5' RACE. For each CDR3 protein, TCRdb gives one entry from its re-call of the 5' RACE reads, without DNA. The sample totals about 57,000 distinct CDR3 sequences; its top ten clones hold more than 0.45%. Their antigen targets remain unknown. Sequenced material: naive CXCR3+ CD8+ T cells from blood. Subset here: CD45RO-CCR7+CD27+CD95- naive CD8+ T cells expressing CXCR3 (TNR3+). The receptor source for this set is a human donor in good health. Some clones in this sample may be carry-over from other donors' samples.

The genes are TRBV29-1 and TRBJ2-3; the TRBD1 assignment by TCRdb is unverifiable without DNA. The CDR3 consists of 14 residues. Germline CDR1 is SQVTM and CDR2 is ANQGSEA. This chain's CDR3 is CSVEGDRVADTQYF.

CDR3 residues: CASSPRSSYEQYF. The chain has TRBV25-1 and TRBJ2-7. Germline CDR1 is MGHDK and CDR2 is SYGVNS. CDR3 length: 13 amino acids.

CDR3 loop: CASSPGTSGREPYNEQFF. The genes are TRBV18 and TRBJ2-1; without DNA, the TCRdb call of TRBD2 cannot be checked. Germline V gene lookup returns CDR1 KGHSH and CDR2 LQKENI. The CDR3 has 18 amino acids.

The rearrangement uses TRBV29-1 and TRBJ2-5; TCRdb outputs TRBD2, but without DNA this stays unchecked. CDR1 is SQVTM, CDR2 ANQGSEA, per germline. This CDR3 is built from 14 residues. The CDR3 spells CSVVDYGGGETQYF. The variable domain in full, with the rest retrieved from reference TRBV29-1 and TRBJ2-5, is SAVISQKPSRDICQRGTSLTIQCQVDSQVTMMFWYRQQPGQSLTLIATANQGSEATYESGFVIDKFPISRPNLTFSTLTVSNMSPEDSSIYLCSVVDYGGGETQYFGPGTRLLVL.

This chain uses TRBV28 with TRBJ2-7; TCRdb returns TRBD1, unconfirmable since there is no DNA. This CDR3 comprises 17 residues. Germline V lookup: CDR1 MDHEN, CDR2 SYDVKM. CDR3 residues: CASSFPKWGGVSYEQYF.

The chain uses TRBV7-9 and TRBJ1-5. The CDR3 has 13 residues. Per the germline V gene, CDR1 is SEHNR and CDR2 is FQNEAQ (reference sequence). The CDR3 sequence is CASSFGPDQPQHF.

This sequence joins TRBV6-2 or TRBV6-3 and TRBJ2-7; TCRdb calls TRBD1, which cannot be checked without DNA. The CDR3 is 12 amino acids. Germline V gene lookup returns CDR1 MNHEY and CDR2 SVGEGT. CDR3 sequence reads: CASSLSIYEQYF.

V and J are TRBV25-1 and TRBJ2-7; TCRdb indicates TRBD1, and absent DNA this call remains unverified. The CDR3 totals 21 residues. The germline V gene encodes CDR1 MGHDK and CDR2 SYGVNS. CDR3 loop: CASSESGTGQGEGTNSYEQYF.